Shown below are 18 T cell receptor beta chains from a single sample sequenced in a study of regulatory T cells in long-lasting Graves disease. Arm-PCR of CDR3 regions and iRepertoire HTBI primers were used to build TCR beta libraries. One entry per CDR3 protein, called by TCRdb with MiXCR from the multiplex PCR reads. This table has fewer than 650,000 distinct CDR3 sequences, roughly 15% appearing once. As for time point: newly diagnosed GD, antithyroid drugs for less than 3 months. Preparation of the TCR library used RNA extracted from PBMCs. These same records also appear under a second study, on T cells in Graves' hyperthyroidism and ophthalmopathy.

The material was peripheral blood mononuclear cells (PBMCs), obtained at new diagnosis, from a patient treated with antithyroid drugs. The receptor source for this set is a woman aged 30 to 39 with Graves disease.

The CDR3 DNA reads as TGTGCCAGCAGCAGGACAGGTCCGTTTGGCTACAATGAGCAGTTCTTC. It codes for CASSRTGPFGYNEQFF. The chain recombines TRBV7-9 with TRBJ2-1; 7 bases are a match to TRBD1. CDR3 length equals 16 residues. Germline-derived CDR1 and CDR2 are SEHNR and FQNEAQ (reference sequence). After removal of 5 bases from V and 3 bases from J, the junction contained 10 bases not matched to a gene. Full variable domain (remainder filled in from reference TRBV7-9 and TRBJ2-1): DTGVSQNPRHKITKRGQNVTFRCDPISEHNRLYWYRQTLGQGPEFLTYFQNEAQLEKSRLLSDRFSAERPKGSFSTLEIQRTEQGDSAMYLCASSRTGPFGYNEQFFGPGTRLTVL.

This clonotype has a count of ten or more. The chain is built from TRBV13 and TRBJ2-7, with D perhaps TRBD2 (6 bases). The CDR3 is 13 residues long. The V gene's germline CDR1 is PRHDT and CDR2 FYEKMQ (reference sequence). Trimming cost V 4 bases and J 2 bases, with 9 bases left between them. The CDR3 region is CASSSEGPYEQYF. CDR3 sequence (DNA): TGTGCCAGCAGCTCGGAGGGGCCCTACGAGCAGTACTTC.

In this sample, this clonotype turned up a few times. The rearrangement uses TRBV10-3 and TRBJ1-1; D gene uncertain. The CDR3 totals 14 residues. With 3 bases removed from V and 3 bases from J, the gap between germline ends came to 11 bases. The germline V gene encodes CDR1 ENHRY and CDR2 SYGVKD. The CDR3 DNA reads as TGTGCCATCAGTGAAAGGGAGGGTGACACTGAAGCTTTCTTT. This gives the protein CAISEREGDTEAFF.

To note about this clonotype: Just one base apart from a much larger clone, this may be a read error. The chain joins TRBV29-1 to TRBJ2-1; D might be TRBD2 (6 bases). V lost 5 bases and J lost 0, with 14 bases in between. This CDR3 has 15 residues. CDR1 SQVTM and CDR2 ANQGSEA come from the germline V gene. DNA for the CDR3: TGCAGCGTTCTGTCGGGGGACCCCTCCTACAATGAGCAGTTCTTC. This gives the protein CSVLSGDPSYNEQFF.

On this clonotype itself: The conserved phenylalanine or tryptophan is not found at the CDR3 terminus, so this likely reflects a read error. This chain connects TRBV2 to TRBJ2-7; 7 bases are a match to TRBD2. This CDR3 is built from 14 residues. Germline-derived CDR1 and CDR2 are SNHLY and FYNNEI. The V gene end was trimmed by 0 bases and the J gene end by 3 bases; junction bases not matched to a gene: 2. CDR3 residues: CASSEAGTIYEQYS. The CDR3 DNA follows: TGTGCCAGCAGTGAAGCGGGGACTATCTACGAGCAGTACTCC.

Turning to this clonotype: This is likely an artifact of a read error, given a far larger clone one base away. The chain couples TRBV6-2 or TRBV6-3 to TRBJ2-2; D is possibly TRBD2 (5 bases). The CDR3 has 12 amino acids. From germline, CDR1 is MNHEY and CDR2 SVGEGT. The CDR3 region is CASSYSTGELLF. CDR3 coding DNA: TGTGCCAGCAGTTACTCGACCGGGGAGCTGCTTTTT.

This clonotype appeared many times. The J gene is TRBJ2-1, the V gene TRBV9, with a weak D call TRBD1 (5 bases). With 3 bases removed from V and 9 bases from J, the gap between germline ends came to 16 bases. The CDR3 is 14 amino acids. The V gene's germline CDR1 is SGDLS and CDR2 YYNGEE. The CDR3 DNA reads TGTGCCAGCAGCGCCAACACAGGTTTCATTGAGCAGTTCTTC. Translated: CASSANTGFIEQFF.

This clonotype has ten or more counts. The CDR3 spells CASSFQGLPISQAFF. The DNA of the CDR3 is TGTGCCAGCAGTTTTCAGGGACTCCCGATTTCTCAAGCTTTCTTT. The chain uses TRBV28 and TRBJ1-1, with a tentative D call TRBD1 (5 bases). Trimming took off 3 bases at V and 9 bases at J, with 20 bases between the two ends. The CDR3 is 15 residues long. Germline V gene data show CDR1 as MDHEN and CDR2 as SYDVKM.

Only a few counts were recorded for this clonotype. The V call is TRBV29-1, the J call TRBJ2-6; no definite D call. The CDR3 totals 13 residues. Germline V gene lookup returns CDR1 SQVTM and CDR2 ANQGSEA. Trimming left V 4 bases short and J 4 bases short, with 8 bases between. The CDR3 reads CSVAKAGANVLTF. In nucleotides, the CDR3 is TGCAGCGTTGCTAAAGCGGGGGCCAACGTCCTGACTTTC.

This clonotype was counted at least ten times. The CDR3 here is CASSFREGNSPLHF. The CDR3 nucleotides read TGTGCCAGCAGTTTTCGGGAGGGTAATTCACCCCTCCACTTT. The chain couples TRBV27 to TRBJ1-6; D ambiguous. V was clipped by 3 bases and J by 6 bases, with 9 bases between them. The CDR3 totals 14 residues. Germline lookup yields CDR1 MNHEY and CDR2 SMNVEV (reference sequence).

At least ten counts were recorded for this clonotype. CDR3: CASSARQVGSTEAFF. Written as DNA, the CDR3 is TGTGCCAGCAGTGCTCGACAGGTGGGGTCCACTGAAGCTTTCTTT. The chain combines TRBV2 with TRBJ1-1; maybe TRBD1 (6 bases). Germline V lookup: CDR1 SNHLY, CDR2 FYNNEI. The CDR3 totals 15 residues. The germline V and J ends were trimmed by 4 bases and 4 bases, with 16 bases remaining between them.

In regard to this clonotype: This may come from a read error, since a much larger clone is one base off. V is TRBV20-1 and J is TRBJ1-4, with TRBD1 matching 7 bases. There are 15 residues in the CDR3. The germline V gene encodes CDR1 DFQATT and CDR2 SNEGSKA (reference sequence). CDR3 DNA sequence: TGCAGTACTAGAGATGCTCAGGGGGTGGGTGAAAAACTGTTTTTT. This sequence encodes CSTRDAQGVGEKLFF.

This clonotype has at least ten counts. This chain joins TRBV2 and TRBJ1-2; no clear D. Germline CDR1 and CDR2: SNHLY and FYNNEI. The length of the CDR3 is 8 residues. Trimming took 7 bases from V and 6 from J, leaving 0 bases between them. The CDR3 sequence is CASNGYTF. CDR3 nucleotides: TGTGCCAGCAATGGCTACACCTTC.

The CDR3 DNA sequence: TGTGCCAGCAGCGTAGGGGTGGATAGAGGGCCATGGGAGACCCAGTACTTC. Encoded protein: CASSVGVDRGPWETQYF. The rearrangement links TRBV9 to TRBJ2-5, with D tentatively TRBD2 (5 bases). Trimming left V 0 bases short and J 5 bases short, with 20 bases between. Germline CDR1 and CDR2: SGDLS and YYNGEE. The CDR3 covers 17 residues.

This clonotype was picked up many times. The rearrangement links TRBV2 to TRBJ1-1; D might be TRBD1 (5 bases). The CDR3 loop spans 16 amino acids. Trimming removed 8 bases at V and 3 bases at J, with 22 bases between. Germline CDR1 reads SNHLY; CDR2 reads FYNNEI. The CDR3: CASQRGPPFPDTEAFF. DNA of the CDR3: TGTGCCAGCCAACGGGGCCCCCCTTTCCCGGACACTGAAGCTTTCTTT.

This clonotype was picked up many times. The genes are TRBV28 and TRBJ1-2, with TRBD1 as a possible D gene (6 bases). Trimming shortened V by 7 bases and J by 4 bases, and 13 bases separated the two germline ends. CDR3 length: 13 amino acids. Germline values: CDR1 MDHEN, CDR2 SYDVKM. CDR3 in amino acids: CASTTGTPYGYTF. The CDR3 coding sequence is TGTGCCAGCACCACTGGGACACCCTATGGCTACACCTTC.

The chain is built from TRBV19 and TRBJ2-7, with 11 bases aligning to TRBD1. CDR1 LNHDA and CDR2 SQIVND come from the germline V gene (reference sequence). With 5 bases clipped from V and 3 bases from J, the junction kept 3 bases outside the gene matches. This CDR3 region has 14 residues. CDR3 sequence reads: CASSPGQGGYEQYF. The CDR3, as DNA: TGTGCCAGTAGTCCGGGACAGGGGGGCTACGAGCAGTACTTC.

This clonotype was observed a few times. This rearrangement joins TRBV27 to TRBJ2-5; 7 nucleotides align to TRBD1. The CDR3 is 15 residues long. CDR1 is MNHEY, CDR2 SMNVEV, per germline (reference sequence). J lost 1 base, V lost 3 bases, and 5 bases had no gene match. CDR3 sequence (DNA): TGTGCCAGCAGTTTCGGACAGGCGTTCCAAGAGACCCAGTACTTC. Translating it yields CASSFGQAFQETQYF.